This T cell receptor beta chain was retrieved from a study of beta chain features in type 1 diabetes. The authors reverse transcribed all of the isolated RNA, so sequencing captured expressed TCRB transcripts. The data were produced by immunoSEQ multiplex PCR, yet TCRdb's version contains in-frame clones alone and is incomplete. The sample consists of 400,000 or so clones, around 10% of them appearing once. Per the germline V gene, CDR1 is LNHDA and CDR2 is SQIVND (reference sequence). The CDR3 is 13 residues long. V trimming: 9 bases; J trimming: 8 bases; junction bases outside the gene matches: 8. On this clone itself: Its antigen is not known.

CD45RO/CCR7/CD25/CD127/CD95/CD27 separated CD4+ naive, central memory, regulatory and stem cell-like memory cells by sorting. Study-wide results and limits: Highly expressing activated T cells could be over-counted with a cDNA template. Across all four CD4+ subsets, people with type 1 diabetes showed modestly shorter TCRB CDR3s. Researchers reported that naive, central memory and Treg TCRB repertoires appeared more similar in patients than in healthy donors. VDJ junctions from type 1 diabetes patients carried fewer insertions and larger deletions.

Sequencing was performed on central memory CD4+ T cells from blood. The V gene is TRBV19, the J gene TRBJ1-2, with 11 bases identical to TRBD1. This sequence was found in a man younger than 45 with type 1 diabetes. The CDR3 protein is CASHGQGAGGYTF. CDR3 in DNA: TGTGCCAGCCATGGACAGGGGGCTGGAGGCTACACCTTC.